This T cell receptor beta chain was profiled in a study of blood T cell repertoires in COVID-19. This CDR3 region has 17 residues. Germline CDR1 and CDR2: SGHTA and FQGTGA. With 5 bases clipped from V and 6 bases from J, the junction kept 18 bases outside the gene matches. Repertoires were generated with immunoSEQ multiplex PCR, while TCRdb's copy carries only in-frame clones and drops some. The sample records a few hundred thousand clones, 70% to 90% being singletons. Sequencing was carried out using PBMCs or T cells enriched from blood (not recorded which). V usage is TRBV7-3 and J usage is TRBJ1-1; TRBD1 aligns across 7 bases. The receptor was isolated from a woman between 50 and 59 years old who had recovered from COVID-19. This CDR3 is CASSPQRFGGGISEAFF. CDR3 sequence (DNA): TGTGCCAGCAGCCCACAAAGGTTCGGAGGGGGCATTTCTGAAGCTTTCTTT.